This TCR beta chain was retrieved from a study of shared clonotypes between healthy human individuals. CDR1 and CDR2 from the germline V gene are SEHNR and FQNEAQ (reference sequence). The CDR3 length is 16 residues. V was cut by 5 bases and J by 7 bases, with 20 bases left in between. None of the donors, who were healthy HIV-negative adults, had recently had acute infections or vaccinations. Replicate PCRs from sorted subsets contained roughly 190 ng DNA, which is 30,000 to 35,000 T cell genomes. Some clones are missing from TCRdb's copy, which holds only in-frame ones; the method was immunoSEQ multiplex PCR. The sample lists around 700,000 clones, more than 70% occurring once.

This sequence originates from a woman aged 30 to 39 in good health. The V call is TRBV7-9, the J call TRBJ1-4, with a possible D match to TRBD1 (6 bases). Sequences were obtained from memory CD4+ T cells sorted from blood. Specified subset: CD45RA-negative fraction. This chain's CDR3 is CASSREGTLVIEKLFF. CDR3 nucleotides: TGTGCCAGCAGCCGGGAAGGGACACTTGTCATTGAAAAACTGTTTTTT.